The next 20 T cell receptor beta chains were all read from a single sample in a study of CD8 T cells in Susac syndrome. Random hexamers were used to reverse transcribe roughly 0.45 to 1 ug of RNA. One entry per CDR3 protein results from TCRdb running MiXCR on the immunoSEQ multiplex PCR reads. The sample shows around 200,000 distinct CDR3 sequences, 85% to 95% of them seen only once. Sequenced: CD4+ T cells from PBMCs. The receptors derive from a human donor with Susac syndrome.

The chain combines TRBV5-4 with TRBJ1-4; D is possibly TRBD1 (5 bases). The CDR3 runs 16 residues. CDR1 and CDR2 (germline): SGHNT, YYREEE (reference sequence). Trimming left V 3 bases short and J 8 bases short, with 20 bases between. CDR3 amino acids: CASSSWQGAKGEKLFF. DNA of the CDR3: TGTGCCAGCAGCTCGTGGCAGGGCGCAAAGGGGGAAAAACTGTTTTTT.

The chain employs TRBV6-6 and TRBJ1-2, with TRBD1 matching over 7 bases. CDR3 size: 13 residues. Germline CDR1 reads MNHNY; CDR2 reads SVGAGI (reference sequence). V dropped 8 bases and J dropped 4; count of bases not matched to a gene: 7. DNA of the CDR3: TGTGCCAGCGGCCCGACAGGGAGCTATGGCTACACCTTC. This codes for CASGPTGSYGYTF.

J is TRBJ1-1 and V is TRBV9; a weak D match, TRBD1 (5 bases). Germline lookup yields CDR1 SGDLS and CDR2 YYNGEE. V lost 0 bases and J lost 3, with 12 bases in between. This CDR3 region has 15 residues. The CDR3 DNA reads TGTGCCAGCAGCGTAGCCCCGGGACGATACACTGAAGCTTTCTTT. Amino acids: CASSVAPGRYTEAFF.

J is TRBJ2-7 and V is TRBV6-2 or TRBV6-3, with 7 bases lining up with TRBD2. V gave up 0 bases and J gave up 0 bases; unmatched junction bases: 2. This CDR3 is built from 15 residues. The germline CDR1 and CDR2 sequences are MNHEY and SVGEGT. CDR3 DNA sequence: TGTGCCAGCAGTTACTCGAGCGGGACCTCCTACGAGCAGTACTTC. It encodes CASSYSSGTSYEQYF.

The chain uses TRBV6-5 and TRBJ2-7; no definite D call. The CDR3 runs to 15 residues. V was pared by 0 bases and J by 2 bases, with 11 bases between. Germline-derived CDR1 and CDR2 are MNHEY and SVGAGI. Here the CDR3 reads CASSYSTRATYEQYF. In nucleotides, the CDR3 is TGTGCCAGCAGTTACTCCACCCGGGCTACCTACGAGCAGTACTTC.

This sequence joins TRBV2 and TRBJ1-5; D remains ambiguous. V lost 7 bases and J 3 bases, leaving 10 bases between the germline ends. The germline gives CDR1 SNHLY, CDR2 FYNNEI. There are 13 residues in the CDR3. The CDR3 DNA reads TGTGCCAGCACCATCGGGCTCAATCAGCCCCAGCATTTT. Residues: CASTIGLNQPQHF.

V and J are TRBV29-1 and TRBJ2-2; D unresolved. Germline CDR1 is SQVTM and CDR2 is ANQGSEA. The V end was cut by 6 bases, the J end by 6 bases, with 8 bases between. The CDR3 sequence is 11 residues long. For the CDR3, the DNA is TGCAGCGTCGACCAGGCCGGGGAGCTGTTTTTT. Protein sequence: CSVDQAGELFF.

The chain uses TRBV12-3 or TRBV12-4 and TRBJ2-7; D gene ambiguous. Trimming removed 5 bases at V and 6 bases at J, with 11 bases between. CDR3 length equals 12 residues. DNA for the CDR3: TGTGCCAGCAGTCCCCGTACCGGCGAGCAGTACTTC. Amino acids: CASSPRTGEQYF.

This chain connects TRBV20-1 to TRBJ2-5; D tentatively reads TRBD1 or TRBD2 (5 bases each). V was shortened by 0 bases and J by 8 bases, with 16 bases between the two germline ends. Germline V gene sequence: CDR1 DFQATT, CDR2 SNEGSKA (reference sequence). The CDR3 is 14 residues long. The CDR3 protein is CSARDWPGSNTQYF. As DNA, the CDR3 is TGCAGTGCTAGAGATTGGCCAGGGAGCAATACCCAGTACTTC.

The genes are TRBV4-3 and TRBJ2-1; 10 bases fit TRBD2. The CDR3 totals 16 residues. Germline lookup yields CDR1 LGHNA and CDR2 YSLEER. Trimming cost V 0 bases and J 8 bases; bases outside gene matches: 7. The CDR3 reads CASSQDPSGSWDEQFF. Here the CDR3 DNA reads TGCGCCAGCAGCCAAGACCCTAGCGGGAGTTGGGATGAGCAGTTCTTC.

This chain uses TRBV30 with TRBJ2-1; 10 nucleotides line up with TRBD1. Germline V gene lookup returns CDR1 GTSNPN and CDR2 SVGIG (reference sequence). This CDR3 comprises 14 residues. V gave up 4 bases and J gave up 9 bases; unmatched junction bases: 9. This CDR3 is CAWTPGQGPGEQFF. In DNA form, the CDR3 reads TGTGCCTGGACACCGGGACAGGGGCCGGGTGAGCAGTTCTTC.

This clonotype was seen a few times. CDR3: CASSHSSYEQYF. In DNA form, the CDR3 reads TGTGCCAGCAGTCATAGCTCCTACGAGCAGTACTTC. V is TRBV12-3 or TRBV12-4 and J is TRBJ2-7, with D unresolved. The CDR3 has 12 amino acids. The V end lost 5 bases, the J end lost 0 bases, and 5 bases lay between the germline ends.

The rearrangement uses TRBV28 and TRBJ2-7; 8 bases match TRBD2. The length of the CDR3 is 15 residues. J was trimmed by 1 base and V by 6 bases; bases with no gene match: 8. Germline CDR1 MDHEN, CDR2 SYDVKM. CDR3 region: CASRKTSGGSYEQYF. CDR3 bases: TGTGCCAGCAGGAAAACTAGCGGAGGTTCCTACGAGCAGTACTTC.

This clonotype showed up just once. In DNA form, the CDR3 reads TGTGCCAGCAGCTTGTTTGTTGCAAGCTCCTATAATTCACCCCTCCACTTT. Amino acid sequence: CASSLFVASSYNSPLHF. The chain carries TRBV5-4 and TRBJ1-6; D unclear. CDR3 length equals 17 residues. The germline V gene encodes CDR1 SGHNT and CDR2 YYREEE (reference sequence). Between the trimmed V and J ends, which lost 1 base and 0 bases, there was a span of 11 bases.

This clonotype was seen a single time. The V call is TRBV30, the J call TRBJ1-6; D not certain. V shed 5 bases and J shed 0 bases, with 8 bases lying between them. Germline V gene lookup returns CDR1 GTSNPN and CDR2 SVGIG (reference sequence). The CDR3 consists of 14 residues. The CDR3 spells CAWGLSSYNSPLHF. CDR3 sequence (DNA): TGTGCCTGGGGTCTAAGCTCCTATAATTCACCCCTCCACTTT. Based on the CDR3 plus reference TRBV30 and TRBJ1-6, the full variable domain is SQTIHQWPATLVQPVGSPLSLECTVEGTSNPNLYWYRQAAGRGLQLLFYSVGIGQISSEVPQNLSASRPQDRQFILSSKKLLLSDSGFYLCAWGLSSYNSPLHFGNGTRLTVT.

The chain employs TRBV20-1 and TRBJ2-5, with D uncertain. The CDR3 contains 14 residues. Trimming stripped 1 base from V and 1 base from J, with 10 bases between. CDR1 is DFQATT, CDR2 SNEGSKA, per germline (reference sequence). CDR3 nucleotides: TGCAGTGCTAGAGCAGGACCTGCCCAAGAGACCCAGTACTTC. Translated, it gives CSARAGPAQETQYF.

CDR3 coding DNA: TGTGCCAGCAGCGTAGTCCCAGGAGATGAGCAGTTCTTC. Translating it yields CASSVVPGDEQFF. The genes are TRBV9 and TRBJ2-1; D is uncertain. This CDR3 is 13 amino acids long. Trimming took 0 bases from V and 8 from J, leaving 9 bases between them. Germline V gene data show CDR1 as SGDLS and CDR2 as YYNGEE.

The CDR3 sequence: CASSQDFQNNEQFF. The CDR3 nucleotides read TGCGCCAGCAGCCAAGATTTCCAGAACAATGAGCAGTTCTTC. This chain connects TRBV4-3 to TRBJ2-1; unclear D gene. The germline CDR1 and CDR2 sequences are LGHNA and YSLEER. The CDR3 extends over 14 amino acids. Between the trimmed V and J ends, which lost 0 bases and 5 bases, there was a span of 8 bases.

The chain links TRBV12-3 or TRBV12-4 to TRBJ2-6, with D unresolved. There are 15 residues in the CDR3. The V gene lost 6 bases and the J gene lost 0 bases, with 9 bases spanning the gap. This CDR3 is CASSPDPSGANVLTF. The DNA for the CDR3 is TGTGCCAGCAGCCCGGACCCCTCTGGGGCCAACGTCCTGACTTTC.

The chain is built from TRBV3-1 and TRBJ2-3; a possible D gene is TRBD2 (5 bases). Germline values: CDR1 LGHDT, CDR2 YNNKEL (reference sequence). The CDR3 consists of 14 residues. Trimming pared 7 bases from V and 4 bases from J, leaving 15 bases between. CDR3 in DNA: TGTGCCAGCACCCATGGACTGCCCCCAGATACGCAGTATTTT. Translated, it gives CASTHGLPPDTQYF.